These T cell receptor beta chains were read from a single sample in a study of cytomegalovirus exposure and HLA in healthy donors. This table comes from immunoSEQ multiplex PCR, and its TCRdb copy is limited to in-frame clones, with some not included. The sample contains 200,000 or so clones, just over 85% of which appear only once. The material sequenced was PBMCs. The source of these receptors is a woman between 18 and 29 years old in good health and CMV-seronegative. Both conserved end residues are trimmed from each CDR3. Expanded clones get a size class; other rows say once, few or many, or leave the size out.

V	size	J	CDR3
TRBV28	-	TRBJ2-5	ASSSAGATQY
TRBV28	-	TRBJ2-5	ASSLGREETQY
TRBV10-3	few	TRBJ2-1	AIRATGTLTYNEQF
TRBV6-5	once	TRBJ2-7	ASSYSPEGDEQY
TRBV4-1	-	TRBJ1-1	ASSQSGQINTEAF
TRBV28	-	TRBJ2-7	ASSPTGTSGKLLLYEQY
TRBV5-6	once	TRBJ2-3	ASSLAGFPTDTQY
TRBV5-1	-	TRBJ2-1	ASSALAFNEQF
TRBV7-9	-	TRBJ2-2	ASSLAGKGADGELF
TRBV29-1	-	TRBJ2-7	SVELTGTYEQY
TRBV5-1	-	TRBJ2-7	ASSWGQGGSYEQY
TRBV30	-	TRBJ2-3	AWSLASTDTQY
TRBV5-1	-	TRBJ1-2	ASSLGSAANYGYT
TRBV28	-	TRBJ2-3	ASSLSGGRTWDTQY
TRBV27	-	TRBJ1-4	ASGSWERTGNEKLF
TRBV28	once	TRBJ1-1	ASSFDVGTFWNTEAF
TRBV19	-	TRBJ2-5	ASSRQGAKETQY
TRBV13	-	TRBJ2-1	ASQESAAGAGNEQF
TRBV5-1	-	TRBJ2-1	ASSIGTSYNEQF
TRBV5-1	few	TRBJ2-7	ASIHGGGEQY
TRBV23-1	-	TRBJ2-1	ASSHPSRGYQLPPTYNEQF
TRBV18	-	TRBJ2-7	ASSLDLGQLYEQYPYEQY
TRBV7-9	few	TRBJ2-7	ASSPDRTVTSSYEQY
TRBV7-2	once	TRBJ2-7	ASSRLGRESYEQY
TRBV9	-	TRBJ2-6	ASSPRGPGAGANVLT
TRBV11-2	-	TRBJ2-7	ASSPGTGGYEQY
TRBV5-8	-	TRBJ2-7	ASSLGRYEQY
TRBV4-2	-	TRBJ1-1	ASSQNFRDRGQMAF
TRBV4-1	-	TRBJ2-7	ASSQPLRPQRDYEQY
TRBV28	-	TRBJ2-2	ASSLNPPGGGIGNTGELF
TRBV2	-	TRBJ2-1	ASSEADVRQPRGEQF
TRBV27	few	TRBJ1-5	ASSSRGQPQH
TRBV2	few	TRBJ2-7	ASSGQNNYEQY
TRBV5-1	-	TRBJ1-2	ASSEGTVFYGYT
TRBV21-1	-	TRBJ2-7	ASSTPRRLAGDRSYEQY
TRBV6-1	-	TRBJ1-2	ASSVADGGYT
TRBV14	-	TRBJ2-1	ASSQRLGGSAEQF
TRBV4-3	-	TRBJ2-1	ASSQDPSGRHSYNEQF
TRBV28	once	TRBJ2-6	ATGGYSAGANVLT
TRBV6-5	-	TRBJ2-1	ASSYSPSSYNEQF
TRBV6-1	-	TRBJ2-1	ASTTAVAGEEQF
TRBV27	-	TRBJ2-7	ASSNARRIYEQY
TRBV29-1	-	TRBJ2-1	SAMPGLAGDNEQF
TRBV28	-	TRBJ2-7	ASSAPEGAGVSYEQY
TRBV6-4	-	TRBJ2-2	ASSGTDIHGELF
TRBV7-9	-	TRBJ2-1	ASYRTGGRNEQF
TRBV5-4	-	TRBJ2-1	ASSHTDRDEQF
TRBV18	-	TRBJ2-1	ASSPQAGDEQF
TRBV5-1	-	TRBJ1-1	ASSLVAGMNTEAF
TRBV28	-	TRBJ2-1	ASSFGAASGSPEQF
TRBV21-1	medium-sized	TRBJ2-2	ASSKFPGQGSGELF
TRBV6-6	once	TRBJ1-3	ASTSRRDSINTIY
TRBV7-8	few	TRBJ2-5	ASSLAGQQETQY
TRBV7-9	-	TRBJ2-1	ASSWIGLAGVNNEQF
TRBV9	once	TRBJ2-7	ASSVSSGEQY
TRBV2	-	TRBJ2-2	ASSDVGGRVTGELF
TRBV6-1	-	TRBJ2-7	ASSEDGGSSYEQY
TRBV23-1	-	TRBJ2-7	ASSQNVRDRGPYGLHEQY
TRBV28	-	TRBJ1-5	ASSTGGGRPQH
TRBV28	-	TRBJ2-1	ASTSSALPPEQF